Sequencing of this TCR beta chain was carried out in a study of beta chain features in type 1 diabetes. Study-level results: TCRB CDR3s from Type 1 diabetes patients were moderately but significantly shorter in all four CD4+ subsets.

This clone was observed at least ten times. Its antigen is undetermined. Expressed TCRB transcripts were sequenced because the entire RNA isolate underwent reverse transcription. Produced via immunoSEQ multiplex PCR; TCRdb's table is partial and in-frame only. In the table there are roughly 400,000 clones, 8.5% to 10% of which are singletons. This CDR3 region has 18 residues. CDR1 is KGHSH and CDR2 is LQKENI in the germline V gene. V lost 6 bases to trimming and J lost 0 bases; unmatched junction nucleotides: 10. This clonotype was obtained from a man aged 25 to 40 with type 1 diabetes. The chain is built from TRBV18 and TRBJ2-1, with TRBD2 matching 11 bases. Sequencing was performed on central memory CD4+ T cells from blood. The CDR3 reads CASSPGTSGRLSYNEQFF. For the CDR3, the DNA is TGTGCCAGCTCCCCCGGGACTAGCGGACGTCTCTCCTACAATGAGCAGTTCTTC.